The rows below give T cell receptor beta chains drawn from one sample of a study of T cell responses to AZD1222 COVID-19 vaccine. TCRdb's table, derived via immunoSEQ multiplex PCR, lists solely in-frame clones and lacks some. The table has around 45,000 clones, 80% seen once; the top ten hold about a fifth. The material sequenced was peripheral blood, taken 28 days after the second dose of the MenACWY control vaccine. The receptors originated from an adult who received the MenACWY meningococcal vaccine as a control. CDR3s include the opening cysteine and the closing phenylalanine or tryptophan. Fields, in order: J gene, clone size, V gene, D gene, CDR3 protein, CDR3 DNA. D genes are given only for firm matches. A clone size is listed for some rows: how often the clone was seen (once, few, many), or a class if it is expanded.

J gene: TRBJ2-2
clone size: once
V gene: TRBV3-1/TRBV3-2
D gene: TRBD1
CDR3 protein: CASSQIRDRGSGELFF
CDR3 DNA: TGTGCCAGCAGTCAGATCCGGGACAGGGGGTCCGGGGAGCTGTTTTTT

J gene: TRBJ2-5
clone size: NA
V gene: TRBV10-1
D gene: TRBD2
CDR3 protein: CASSPSGRAGETQYF
CDR3 DNA: TGCGCCAGCAGCCCTAGCGGGAGGGCCGGAGAGACCCAGTACTTC

J gene: TRBJ2-7
clone size: NA
V gene: TRBV10-3
D gene: NA
CDR3 protein: CAIRTESLGEQYF
CDR3 DNA: TGTGCCATCAGGACAGAATCCTTAGGCGAGCAGTACTTC

J gene: TRBJ1-2
clone size: NA
V gene: TRBV6-1
D gene: NA
CDR3 protein: CASSEALGGARPFSNYGYTF
CDR3 DNA: TGTGCCAGCAGTGAAGCCCTGGGGGGGGCGCGACCTTTTTCCAACTATGGCTACACCTTC

J gene: TRBJ1-2
clone size: once
V gene: TRBV30
D gene: NA
CDR3 protein: CAWSPSENGYTF
CDR3 DNA: TGTGCCTGGAGTCCCTCGGAGAATGGCTACACCTTC

J gene: TRBJ1-1
clone size: once
V gene: TRBV2
D gene: NA
CDR3 protein: CASSEGWNTEAFF
CDR3 DNA: TGTGCCAGCAGTGAAGGTTGGAACACTGAAGCTTTCTTT

J gene: TRBJ1-2
clone size: NA
V gene: TRBV9
D gene: TRBD1
CDR3 protein: CASSPTLGQANYGYTF
CDR3 DNA: TGTGCCAGCAGCCCGACATTAGGACAGGCAAACTATGGCTACACCTTC

J gene: TRBJ2-7
clone size: NA
V gene: TRBV4-2
D gene: NA
CDR3 protein: CASSQDSRQTYEQYF
CDR3 DNA: TGTGCCAGCAGCCAAGATTCCCGACAGACCTACGAGCAGTACTTC

J gene: TRBJ1-3
clone size: NA
V gene: TRBV9
D gene: NA
CDR3 protein: CASSQGSGNTIYF
CDR3 DNA: TGTGCCAGCAGCCAGGGATCCGGAAACACCATATATTTT

J gene: TRBJ2-5
clone size: few
V gene: TRBV5-4
D gene: NA
CDR3 protein: CASRTASQETQYF
CDR3 DNA: TGTGCCAGCAGAACAGCCTCCCAAGAGACCCAGTACTTC

J gene: TRBJ1-5
clone size: NA
V gene: TRBV6-4
D gene: NA
CDR3 protein: CASSDSLWRENQPQHF
CDR3 DNA: TGTGCCAGCAGTGACTCGTTGTGGCGGGAGAATCAGCCCCAGCATTTT

J gene: TRBJ1-5
clone size: NA
V gene: TRBV7-9
D gene: NA
CDR3 protein: CASSFGTLSNQPQHF
CDR3 DNA: TGTGCCAGCAGCTTCGGGACCCTTAGCAATCAGCCCCAGCATTTT

J gene: TRBJ1-4
clone size: NA
V gene: TRBV18
D gene: NA
CDR3 protein: CASSPRGTREEKLFF
CDR3 DNA: TGTGCCAGCTCACCACGGGGGACGAGGGAAGAAAAACTGTTTTTT

J gene: TRBJ1-6
clone size: NA
V gene: TRBV6-5
D gene: NA
CDR3 protein: CASSPSWSRDSPLHF
CDR3 DNA: TGTGCCAGCAGTCCCAGCTGGTCTCGGGATTCACCCCTCCACTTT

J gene: TRBJ1-2
clone size: NA
V gene: TRBV5-1
D gene: TRBD1
CDR3 protein: CASSSQGDGYTF
CDR3 DNA: TGCGCCAGCAGCTCACAGGGGGATGGCTACACCTTC

J gene: TRBJ1-1
clone size: NA
V gene: TRBV18
D gene: NA
CDR3 protein: CASSSHPRGTEAFF
CDR3 DNA: TGTGCCAGCTCATCCCACCCGCGGGGAACTGAAGCTTTCTTT

J gene: TRBJ1-3
clone size: NA
V gene: TRBV25-1
D gene: TRBD1
CDR3 protein: CASSEGQGENTIYF
CDR3 DNA: TGTGCCAGCAGTGAAGGACAGGGGGAAAACACCATATATTTT

J gene: TRBJ2-2
clone size: NA
V gene: TRBV5-6
D gene: NA
CDR3 protein: CASSLYTGELFF
CDR3 DNA: TGTGCCAGCAGCTTGTACACCGGGGAGCTGTTTTTT

J gene: TRBJ1-5
clone size: NA
V gene: TRBV28
D gene: NA
CDR3 protein: CASRGLEGSNQPQHF
CDR3 DNA: TGTGCCAGCAGAGGGTTAGAGGGGAGCAATCAGCCCCAGCATTTT

J gene: TRBJ2-5
clone size: NA
V gene: TRBV5-1
D gene: NA
CDR3 protein: CASSPRVGETQYF
CDR3 DNA: TGCGCCAGCAGCCCGCGGGTCGGCGAGACCCAGTACTTC

J gene: TRBJ2-1
clone size: NA
V gene: TRBV10-2
D gene: TRBD2
CDR3 protein: CASRLAGLNNEQFF
CDR3 DNA: TGCGCCAGCAGACTAGCGGGATTAAACAATGAGCAGTTCTTC

J gene: TRBJ1-1
clone size: NA
V gene: TRBV7-2
D gene: NA
CDR3 protein: CASSLDAARTEAFF
CDR3 DNA: TGTGCCAGCAGCTTAGATGCAGCCCGCACTGAAGCTTTCTTT

J gene: TRBJ1-1
clone size: NA
V gene: TRBV28
D gene: TRBD1
CDR3 protein: CASSFPGGSTEAFF
CDR3 DNA: TGTGCCAGCAGTTTCCCAGGGGGAAGCACTGAAGCTTTCTTT

J gene: TRBJ1-2
clone size: NA
V gene: TRBV20-1
D gene: NA
CDR3 protein: CSASSYFAGTNGYTF
CDR3 DNA: TGCAGTGCTAGTTCATACTTCGCGGGGACAAATGGCTACACCTTC

J gene: TRBJ2-5
clone size: NA
V gene: TRBV27
D gene: NA
CDR3 protein: CASSLTRRGETQYF
CDR3 DNA: TGTGCCAGCAGTTTAACGCGTCGGGGAGAGACCCAGTACTTC

J gene: TRBJ2-1
clone size: few
V gene: TRBV5-1
D gene: NA
CDR3 protein: CASSLVSPYNEQFF
CDR3 DNA: TGCGCCAGCAGCTTGGTCTCTCCCTACAATGAGCAGTTCTTC

J gene: TRBJ2-2
clone size: few
V gene: TRBV5-4
D gene: TRBD1
CDR3 protein: CASSEDRAGDGELFF
CDR3 DNA: TGTGCCAGCAGCGAAGACAGGGCGGGTGACGGGGAGCTGTTTTTT

J gene: TRBJ2-7
clone size: NA
V gene: TRBV30
D gene: TRBD1
CDR3 protein: CAWGDRVGYEQYF
CDR3 DNA: TGTGCCTGGGGGGACAGAGTTGGGTACGAGCAGTACTTC

J gene: TRBJ2-7
clone size: NA
V gene: TRBV2
D gene: NA
CDR3 protein: CATRTTGDSYEQYF
CDR3 DNA: TGTGCCACCCGGACAACAGGTGACTCCTACGAGCAGTACTTC

J gene: TRBJ1-6
clone size: once
V gene: TRBV5-4
D gene: TRBD1
CDR3 protein: CASSPATGGLNNSPLHF
CDR3 DNA: TGTGCCAGCAGCCCGGCGACAGGGGGTCTGAATAATTCACCCCTCCACTTT

J gene: TRBJ1-4
clone size: NA
V gene: TRBV7-9
D gene: NA
CDR3 protein: CASSLGQVEKLFF
CDR3 DNA: TGTGCCAGCAGCTTAGGACAGGTGGAAAAACTGTTTTTT